Detailed here is one T cell receptor (beta chain). The sample is drawn from a study of blood T cell repertoires in COVID-19. Across the study: The study drew acute and convalescent COVID-19 samples from the United States, Italy and Spain.

Generated by immunoSEQ multiplex PCR, the TCRdb table keeps only in-frame clones and is missing some. The sample includes roughly 380,000 clones, about nine tenths of them seen just once. CDR1 KGHSH and CDR2 LQKENI come from the germline V gene. The CDR3 totals 17 residues. Losses at the gene ends were 3 bases for V and 1 base for J; bases not matched to a gene: 11. The chain combines TRBV18 with TRBJ2-5; the match to TRBD2 covers 7 bases. This sequence originates from a woman in her 40s with COVID-19, enrolled during active disease. Sequencing was carried out using peripheral blood. The CDR3 region has the DNA TGTGCCAGCTCACCGTACACGGGGCTAGCGGCCCAAGAGACCCAGTACTTC. Translation gives CASSPYTGLAAQETQYF. The variable domain in full, completed from reference TRBV18 and TRBJ2-5, reads NAGVMQNPRHLVRRRGQEARLRCSPMKGHSHVYWYRQLPEEGLKFMVYLQKENIIDESGMPKERFSAEFPKEGPSILRIQQVVRGDSAAYFCASSPYTGLAAQETQYFGPGTRLLVL.